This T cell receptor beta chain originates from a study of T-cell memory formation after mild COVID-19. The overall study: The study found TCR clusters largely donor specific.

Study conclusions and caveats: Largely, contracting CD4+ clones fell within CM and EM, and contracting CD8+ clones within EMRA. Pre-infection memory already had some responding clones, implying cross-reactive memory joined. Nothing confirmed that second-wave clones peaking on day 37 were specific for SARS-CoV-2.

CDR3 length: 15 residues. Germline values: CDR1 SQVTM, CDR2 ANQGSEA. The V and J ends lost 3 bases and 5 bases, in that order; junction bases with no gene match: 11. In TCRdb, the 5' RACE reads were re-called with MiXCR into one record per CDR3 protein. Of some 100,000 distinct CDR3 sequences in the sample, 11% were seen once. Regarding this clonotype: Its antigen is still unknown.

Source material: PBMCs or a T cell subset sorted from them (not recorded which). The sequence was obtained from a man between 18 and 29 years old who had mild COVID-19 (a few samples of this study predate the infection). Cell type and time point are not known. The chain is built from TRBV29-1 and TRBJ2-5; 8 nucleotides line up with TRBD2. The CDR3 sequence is CSVDGLAGRGETQYF. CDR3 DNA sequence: TGCAGCGTTGATGGGCTAGCGGGTCGAGGGGAGACCCAGTACTTC.